This T cell receptor beta chain comes out of a study of glioma-infiltrating T cells after dendritic cell vaccination. Using immunoSEQ multiplex PCR, the repertoire was profiled, and TCRdb retains in-frame clones only, with some absent. The profile shows about 73,000 clones, 82% of them singletons. V shed 7 bases and J shed 2 bases, with 11 bases lying between them. The germline CDR1 and CDR2 sequences are LNHDA and SQIVND (reference sequence). The length of the CDR3 is 13 residues. The sample in question was blood, obtained before dendritic cell vaccination. J is TRBJ1-1 and V is TRBV19; D remains unclear. The origin of this receptor is a human donor with glioblastoma. The CDR3 is CASTTTLNTEAFF. The CDR3 DNA sequence: TGTGCCAGTACCACGACTTTAAACACTGAAGCTTTCTTT.